Each of the 24 T cell receptor beta chains below was sequenced from the same sample in a study of T cells in localized non-small cell lung cancer. TCRdb keeps only in-frame clones here, not all; method: immunoSEQ multiplex PCR. This sample has 6,000 or so clones, with about 43% found just once. The sample consisted of lung tumor tissue, taken before any cancer treatment. These receptors were taken from a woman aged 40 to 75 with stage II squamous cell lung carcinoma.

This clone is labeled medium-sized. The gene calls are TRBV6-8 and TRBJ2-7, with TRBD1 matching 9 bases. V dropped 7 bases and J dropped 5; count of bases not matched to a gene: 6. The CDR3 consists of 13 residues. CDR1 MNHGY and CDR2 SAAAGT come from the germline V gene. The CDR3 DNA sequence: TGTGCCAGCATAGGGACAGGGTTCCACGAGCAGTACTTC. It encodes CASIGTGFHEQYF.

The rearrangement joins TRBV18 to TRBJ2-7, with a weak D call TRBD2 (6 bases). This CDR3 has 13 amino acids. Between the trimmed V and J ends, which lost 4 bases and 4 bases, there was a span of 11 bases. Germline V CDR1 and CDR2: KGHSH, LQKENI. The CDR3 DNA follows: TGTGCCAGCTCACAGAGGAGGGGTTACGAGCAGTACTTC. It yields the protein CASSQRRGYEQYF.

The chain is built from TRBV19 and TRBJ2-5; D perhaps matches TRBD1 (5 bases). V was shortened by 6 bases and J by 5 bases, with 10 bases between the two germline ends. This CDR3 contains 12 residues. CDR1 is LNHDA and CDR2 is SQIVND in the germline V gene (reference sequence). CDR3 sequence reads: CASRGPRETQYF. DNA for the CDR3: TGTGCCAGTAGGGGGCCCCGGGAGACCCAGTACTTC.

This clone appeared a few times. DNA of the CDR3: TGTGCCAGCACCGAAAGCGGTAATTCACCCCTCCACTTT. Encoded protein: CASTESGNSPLHF. The chain employs TRBV6-8 and TRBJ1-6; D is ambiguous. Germline V gene data show CDR1 as MNHGY and CDR2 as SAAAGT. The CDR3 runs to 13 residues. The V gene lost 7 bases and the J gene lost 6 bases, with 10 bases spanning the gap.

The CDR3 is CASSIRVGSRSNGYTF. The CDR3 bases are TGTGCCAGTAGTATTCGGGTAGGGTCCAGGTCCAATGGCTACACCTTC. The chain combines TRBV19 with TRBJ1-2; no clear D. CDR1 and CDR2 (germline): LNHDA, SQIVND (reference sequence). There are 16 residues in the CDR3. The V end lost 3 bases, the J end lost 6 bases, and 20 bases lay between the germline ends.

The chain uses TRBV19 and TRBJ2-6; 8 bases map to TRBD2. The CDR3 has 16 amino acids. Germline V gene lookup returns CDR1 LNHDA and CDR2 SQIVND (reference sequence). V shed 6 bases, J shed 1 base, and the junction held 5 bases outside the gene matches. The CDR3 reads CASSGGGGSGANVLTF. The DNA for the CDR3 is TGTGCCAGTAGCGGCGGCGGGGGGTCTGGGGCCAACGTCCTGACTTTC.

A few counts support this clone. Read coverage stops 1 residue before the CDR3 terminus; the germline J gene supplies the remainder. V is TRBV10-3 and J is TRBJ1-5; D not resolved. The CDR3 has 13 amino acids. V was pared by 2 bases and J by 6 bases, with 8 bases between. Germline CDR1 reads ENHRY; CDR2 reads SYGVKD. The CDR3 loop reads CAISELEGQPQHF. The part of the CDR3 DNA that was read is TGTGCCATCAGTGAGCTTGAAGGTCAGCCCCAGCAT.

Ten or more counts support this clone. This chain uses TRBV11-3 with TRBJ2-2; a possible D gene is TRBD1 (5 bases). V gave up 3 bases and J gave up 2 bases, with 10 bases separating them. This CDR3 comprises 15 residues. Germline V lookup: CDR1 SGHNT, CDR2 YENEEA. DNA for the CDR3: TGTGCCAGCAGCTTTAGGGGTCTCAACACCGGGGAGCTGTTTTTT. Protein: CASSFRGLNTGELFF. Together with reference TRBV11-3 and TRBJ2-2, the CDR3 gives the full variable domain: EAGVVQSPRYKIIEKKQPVAFWCNPISGHNTLYWYLQNLGQGPELLIRYENEEAVDDSQLPKDRFSAERLKGVDSTLKIQPAELGDSAVYLCASSFRGLNTGELFFGEGSRLTVL.

This clone appeared a single time. The rearrangement joins TRBV19 to TRBJ2-7, with 11 bases fitting TRBD2. V gave up 7 bases and J gave up 7 bases; unmatched junction bases: 15. Per the germline V gene, CDR1 is LNHDA and CDR2 is SQIVND (reference sequence). There are 16 residues in the CDR3. Here the CDR3 reads CASNSPTSGGTSEQYF. DNA of the CDR3: TGTGCCAGTAACTCCCCCACTAGCGGGGGAACGTCTGAGCAGTACTTC.

The table lists this clone with a few counts. J is TRBJ1-5 and V is TRBV19, with D perhaps matching TRBD1 (5 bases). Trimming took off 7 bases at V and 3 bases at J, with 16 bases between the two ends. Germline V gene lookup returns CDR1 LNHDA and CDR2 SQIVND (reference sequence). This CDR3 is built from 15 residues. CDR3 loop: CASTSRVDINQPQHF. DNA of the CDR3: TGTGCCAGTACCTCCCGGGTGGACATCAATCAGCCCCAGCATTTT.

The chain joins TRBV2 to TRBJ1-5; no definite D call. CDR3 length: 12 amino acids. The germline V gene encodes CDR1 SNHLY and CDR2 FYNNEI. V lost 7 bases and J 4 bases, leaving 8 bases between the germline ends. The CDR3 spells CASMVGNQPQHF. CDR3 sequence (DNA): TGTGCCAGCATGGTGGGAAATCAGCCCCAGCATTTT.

The chain uses TRBV12-5 and TRBJ1-1; the D is unclear. V lost 1 base to trimming and J lost 3 bases, with 6 bases between them. The germline CDR1 and CDR2 sequences are LGHNT and FRNRAP. The CDR3 consists of 13 residues. CDR3 DNA: TGTGCTAGTGGTTTGGACCGGGACACTGAAGCTTTCTTT. Protein product: CASGLDRDTEAFF.

The chain recombines TRBV2 with TRBJ1-5; D gene unclear. The V end lost 4 bases, the J end lost 0 bases, and 4 bases lay between the germline ends. The CDR3 totals 13 residues. Germline V CDR1 and CDR2: SNHLY, FYNNEI. The CDR3 here is CASSGGSNQPQHF. CDR3 bases: TGTGCCAGCAGTGGAGGTAGCAATCAGCCCCAGCATTTT.

This clone was found a few times. This sequence joins TRBV19 and TRBJ2-7; the match to TRBD1 covers 9 bases. Trimming at V came to 5 bases and at J to 4 bases, leaving 12 bases not matched to a gene. Per germline, CDR1 LNHDA and CDR2 SQIVND (reference sequence). The CDR3 runs 16 residues. This chain's CDR3 is CASSAQDRGRGYEQYF. The CDR3 nucleotides read TGTGCCAGTAGTGCACAGGACAGGGGACGCGGGTACGAGCAGTACTTC.

This clone was observed at least ten times. For the CDR3, the DNA is TGTGCCAGCAGCTTCGCGGGAAAGGTAGCCGAGCAGTACTTC. Its translation: CASSFAGKVAEQYF. The chain links TRBV11-3 to TRBJ2-7, with a possible D match to TRBD2 (6 bases). V dropped 3 bases and J dropped 6 bases, with 15 bases sitting between them. This CDR3 has 14 residues. Looked up from germline, CDR1 is SGHNT and CDR2 is YENEEA.

This chain uses TRBV19 with TRBJ2-1; TRBD2 matches 10 bases. Germline values: CDR1 LNHDA, CDR2 SQIVND (reference sequence). The CDR3 totals 15 residues. Trimming took 5 bases from V and 2 from J; bases not matched to a gene: 3. In DNA, the CDR3 is TGTGCCAGTAGTCCGGGACTAGCGACCTACAATGAGCAGTTCTTC. Protein: CASSPGLATYNEQFF.

This clone turned up a few times. The chain employs TRBV9 and TRBJ2-7; D perhaps matches TRBD1 (6 bases). Germline V CDR1 and CDR2: SGDLS, YYNGEE. Trimming left V 5 bases short and J 0 bases short, with 9 bases between. There are 13 residues in the CDR3. The CDR3 DNA reads TGTGCCAGCAGTTACAGGGCCTCCTACGAGCAGTACTTC. It is translated as CASSYRASYEQYF.

V is TRBV12-5 and J is TRBJ1-5; D uncertain. Trimming left V 8 bases short and J 4 bases short, with 12 bases between. In germline, CDR1 is LGHNT, CDR2 FRNRAP. This CDR3 spans 13 amino acids. CDR3 in DNA: TGTGCTAGTAACTCATTAAATAATCAGCCCCAGCATTTT. It is translated as CASNSLNNQPQHF.

Concerning this clone itself: The CDR3 end is not reached by the read, which stops 1 residue before it; the germline J gene fills it in. V is TRBV10-3 and J is TRBJ1-2; 7 bases agree with TRBD1. Germline assignment: CDR1 ENHRY and CDR2 SYGVKD. The CDR3 consists of 15 residues. J lost 5 bases, V lost 0 bases, and 6 bases had no gene match. CDR3 DNA, as far as it was read: TGTGCCATCAGTGAGTCGACAGGGCCTCGGTATGGCTACACC. Protein: CAISESTGPRYGYT. The whole CDR3 sequence is CAISESTGPRYGYTF.

The V call is TRBV12-2, the J call TRBJ2-1; the D segment call TRBD2 is taken from the table without a DNA check. TRBV12-2 is deemed a pseudogene. The CDR3 contains 16 residues. CDR3 amino acids: CASRFVSDASYNEQFF. CDR3 DNA: TGTGCAAGCCGGTTTGTTAGCGACGCCTCCTACAATGAGCAGTTCTTC.

The V and J genes are TRBV28 and TRBJ1-2, with D tentatively TRBD1 (5 bases). The CDR3 is 15 residues long. Trimming took 5 bases from V and 7 from J, leaving 20 bases between them. CDR1 is MDHEN, CDR2 SYDVKM, per germline. This chain's CDR3 is CASSDTTRGSGGYTF. The CDR3, as DNA: TGTGCCAGCAGTGATACAACAAGGGGAAGCGGTGGCTACACCTTC.

This clone turned up a few times. This chain connects TRBV6-8 to TRBJ1-1; 8 nucleotides match TRBD1. Per germline, CDR1 MNHGY and CDR2 SAAAGT. The V segment lost 6 bases and the J segment 7 bases; nucleotides outside the gene matches: 22. The CDR3 loop spans 18 amino acids. CDR3 bases: TGTGCCAGCAGAGAACTACCAACAGGGGGACCTTTCGGGAGTGAAGCTTTCTTT. As protein: CASRELPTGGPFGSEAFF.

Comment on this clone: The junction and the germline gene differ at one end; a read error may be behind it. The gene calls are TRBV15 and TRBJ2-3; a weak D match, TRBD2 (6 bases). This CDR3 spans 16 amino acids. Germline loops: CDR1 LNHNV, CDR2 YYDKDF (reference sequence). CDR3 residues: CTTTYGTGEATDTQYF. Here the CDR3 DNA reads TGTACCACCACCTATGGGACGGGGGAAGCCACAGATACGCAGTATTTT.

The chain recombines TRBV28 with TRBJ1-1, with 7 bases identical to TRBD1. CDR3 size: 15 residues. CDR1 and CDR2 (germline): MDHEN, SYDVKM. Trimming at V came to 6 bases and at J to 2 bases, leaving 9 bases not matched to a gene. CDR3 DNA sequence: TGTGCCAGCAGGATTCCGGGACAGACCAACACTGAAGCTTTCTTT. As protein: CASRIPGQTNTEAFF.